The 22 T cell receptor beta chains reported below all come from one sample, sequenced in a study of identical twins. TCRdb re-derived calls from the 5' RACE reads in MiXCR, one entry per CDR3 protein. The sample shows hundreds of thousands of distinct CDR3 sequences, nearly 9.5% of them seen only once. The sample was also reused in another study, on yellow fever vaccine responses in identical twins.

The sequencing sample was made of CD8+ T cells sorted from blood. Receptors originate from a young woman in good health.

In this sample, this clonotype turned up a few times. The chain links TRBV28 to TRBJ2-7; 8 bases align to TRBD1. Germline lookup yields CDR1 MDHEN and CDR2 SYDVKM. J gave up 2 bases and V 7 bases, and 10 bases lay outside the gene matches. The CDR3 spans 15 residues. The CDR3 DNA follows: TGTGCCAGCACCCAGGAGGGACAGGAGACCTACGAGCAGTACTTC. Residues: CASTQEGQETYEQYF. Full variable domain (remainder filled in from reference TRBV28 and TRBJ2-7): DVKVTQSSRYLVKRTGEKVFLECVQDMDHENMFWYRQDPGLGLRLIYFSYDVKMKEKGDIPEGYSVSREKKERFSLILESASTNQTSMYLCASTQEGQETYEQYFGPGTRLTVT.

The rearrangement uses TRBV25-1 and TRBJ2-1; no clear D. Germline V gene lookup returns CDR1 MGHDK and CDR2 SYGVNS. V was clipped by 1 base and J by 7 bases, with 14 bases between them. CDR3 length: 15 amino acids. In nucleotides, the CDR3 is TGTGCCAGCAGTGAATTTGGGGTCAGGCCGAATGAGCAGTTCTTC. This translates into CASSEFGVRPNEQFF.

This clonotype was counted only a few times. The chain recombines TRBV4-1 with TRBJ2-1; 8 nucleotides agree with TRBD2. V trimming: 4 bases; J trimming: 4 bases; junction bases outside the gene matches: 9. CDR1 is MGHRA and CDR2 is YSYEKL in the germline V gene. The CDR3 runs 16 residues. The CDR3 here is CASSRWGLGEYNEQFF. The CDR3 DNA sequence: TGCGCCAGCAGCCGATGGGGACTAGGTGAATACAATGAGCAGTTCTTC.

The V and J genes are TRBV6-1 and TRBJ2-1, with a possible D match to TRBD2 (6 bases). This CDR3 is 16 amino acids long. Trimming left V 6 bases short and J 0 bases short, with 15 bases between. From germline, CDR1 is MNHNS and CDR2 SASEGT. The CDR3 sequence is CASSLLATSSYNEQFF. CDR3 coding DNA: TGTGCCAGCAGCCTTCTAGCGACAAGCTCCTACAATGAGCAGTTCTTC.

CDR3 residues: CASSQENTEAFF. CDR3 nucleotides: TGTGCCAGCAGCCAGGAGAACACTGAAGCTTTCTTT. V gene TRBV4-2 combines with J gene TRBJ1-1; no clear D gene. V was cut by 3 bases and J by 1 base, with 3 bases left in between. Germline loops: CDR1 LGHNA, CDR2 YNFKEQ. The CDR3 has 12 amino acids.

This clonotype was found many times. The CDR3 bases are TGTGCCAGCAGCTCCCAGGGGGCCTTAAGCGAGCAGTACTTC. Protein product: CASSSQGALSEQYF. The rearrangement uses TRBV7-9 and TRBJ2-7; 8 nucleotides match TRBD1. The V segment lost 4 bases and the J segment 6 bases; nucleotides outside the gene matches: 8. Germline V gene data show CDR1 as SEHNR and CDR2 as FQNEAQ (reference sequence). This CDR3 has 14 amino acids.

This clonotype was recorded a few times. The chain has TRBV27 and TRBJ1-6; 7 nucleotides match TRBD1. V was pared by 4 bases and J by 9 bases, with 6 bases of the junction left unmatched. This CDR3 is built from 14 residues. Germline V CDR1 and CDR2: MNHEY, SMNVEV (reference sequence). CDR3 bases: TGTGCCAGCAGTTACGACAGGGCGAGTTCACCCCTCCACTTT. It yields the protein CASSYDRASSPLHF.

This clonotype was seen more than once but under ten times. Here the CDR3 reads CASSEMGSSYNSPLHF. The DNA for the CDR3 is TGTGCCAGCAGTGAAATGGGAAGCTCCTATAATTCACCCCTCCACTTT. The V and J genes are TRBV28 and TRBJ1-6; D remains ambiguous. This CDR3 is 16 amino acids long. The germline V gene encodes CDR1 MDHEN and CDR2 SYDVKM. V shed 5 bases and J shed 0 bases, with 11 bases lying between them.

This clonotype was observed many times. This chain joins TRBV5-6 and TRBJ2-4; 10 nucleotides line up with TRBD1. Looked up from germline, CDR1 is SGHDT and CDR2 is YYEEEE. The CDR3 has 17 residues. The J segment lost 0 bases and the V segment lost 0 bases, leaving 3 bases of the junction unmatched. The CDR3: CASSLVGTGVAKNIQYF. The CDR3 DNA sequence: TGTGCCAGCAGCTTGGTAGGGACAGGGGTAGCCAAAAACATTCAGTACTTC. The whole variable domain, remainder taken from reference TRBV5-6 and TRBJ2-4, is DAGVTQSPTHLIKTRGQQVTLRCSPKSGHDTVSWYQQALGQGPQFIFQYYEEEERQRGNFPDRFSGHQFPNYSSELNVNALLLGDSALYLCASSLVGTGVAKNIQYFGAGTRLSVL.

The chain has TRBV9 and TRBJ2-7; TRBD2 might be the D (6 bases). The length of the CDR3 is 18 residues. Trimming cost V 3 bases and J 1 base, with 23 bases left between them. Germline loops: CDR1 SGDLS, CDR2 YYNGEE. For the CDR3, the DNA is TGTGCCAGCAGCGCCAGCCAGGGCGGGGATTGGGGGTCCTACGAGCAGTACTTC. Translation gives CASSASQGGDWGSYEQYF.

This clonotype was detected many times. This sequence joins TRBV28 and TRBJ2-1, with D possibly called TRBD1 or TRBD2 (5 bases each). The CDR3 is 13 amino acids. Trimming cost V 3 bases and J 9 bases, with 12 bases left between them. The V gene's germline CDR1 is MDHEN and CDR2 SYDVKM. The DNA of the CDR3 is TGTGCCAGCAGTTTTGGGGGTGGGCCTGAGCAGTTCTTC. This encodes CASSFGGGPEQFF.

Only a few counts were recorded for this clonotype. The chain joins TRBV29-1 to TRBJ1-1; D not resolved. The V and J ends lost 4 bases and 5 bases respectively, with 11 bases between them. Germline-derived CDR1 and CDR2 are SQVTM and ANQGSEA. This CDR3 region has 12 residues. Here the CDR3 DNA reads TGCAGCGTTGTGTCTCCGGGGACTGAAGCTTTCTTT. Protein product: CSVVSPGTEAFF. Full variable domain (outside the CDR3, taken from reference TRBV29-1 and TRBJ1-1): SAVISQKPSRDICQRGTSLTIQCQVDSQVTMMFWYRQQPGQSLTLIATANQGSEATYESGFVIDKFPISRPNLTFSTLTVSNMSPEDSSIYLCSVVSPGTEAFFGQGTRLTVV.

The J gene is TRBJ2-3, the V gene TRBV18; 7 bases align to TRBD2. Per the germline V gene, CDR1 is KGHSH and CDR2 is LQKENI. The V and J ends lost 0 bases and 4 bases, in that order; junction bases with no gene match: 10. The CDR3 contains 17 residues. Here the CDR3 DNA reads TGTGCCAGCTCACCACCGCTCGGCGGGAGTTCCCCAGATACGCAGTATTTT. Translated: CASSPPLGGSSPDTQYF.

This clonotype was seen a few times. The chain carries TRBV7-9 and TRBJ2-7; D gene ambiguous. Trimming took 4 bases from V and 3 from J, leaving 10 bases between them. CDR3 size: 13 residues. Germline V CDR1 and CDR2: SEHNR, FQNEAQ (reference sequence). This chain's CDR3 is CASSSSPIYEQYF. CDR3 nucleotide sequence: TGTGCCAGCAGCTCAAGTCCGATCTACGAGCAGTACTTC. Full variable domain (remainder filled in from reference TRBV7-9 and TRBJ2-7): DTGVSQNPRHKITKRGQNVTFRCDPISEHNRLYWYRQTLGQGPEFLTYFQNEAQLEKSRLLSDRFSAERPKGSFSTLEIQRTEQGDSAMYLCASSSSPIYEQYFGPGTRLTVT.

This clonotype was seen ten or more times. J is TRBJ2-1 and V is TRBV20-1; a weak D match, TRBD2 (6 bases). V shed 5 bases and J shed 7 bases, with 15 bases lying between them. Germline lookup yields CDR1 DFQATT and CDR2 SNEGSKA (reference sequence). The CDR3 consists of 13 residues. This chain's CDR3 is CSAGDGTFNEQFF. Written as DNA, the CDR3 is TGCAGTGCTGGGGACGGGACTTTTAATGAGCAGTTCTTC.

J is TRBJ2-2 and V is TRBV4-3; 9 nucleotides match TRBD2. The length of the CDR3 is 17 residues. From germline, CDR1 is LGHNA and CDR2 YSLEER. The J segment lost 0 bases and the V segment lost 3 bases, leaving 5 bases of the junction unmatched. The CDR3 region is CASSHTRLAANTGELFF. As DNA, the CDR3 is TGCGCCAGCAGCCACACCCGACTAGCGGCGAACACCGGGGAGCTGTTTTTT.

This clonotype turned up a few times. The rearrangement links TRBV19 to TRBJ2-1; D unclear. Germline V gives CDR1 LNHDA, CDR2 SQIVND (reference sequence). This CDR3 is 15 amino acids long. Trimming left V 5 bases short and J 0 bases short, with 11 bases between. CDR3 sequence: CASSLAISSYNEQFF. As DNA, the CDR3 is TGTGCCAGTAGTCTCGCAATTAGCTCCTACAATGAGCAGTTCTTC.

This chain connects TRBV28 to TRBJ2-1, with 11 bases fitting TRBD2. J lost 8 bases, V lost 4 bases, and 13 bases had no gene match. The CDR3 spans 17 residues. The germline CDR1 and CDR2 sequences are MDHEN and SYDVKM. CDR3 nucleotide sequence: TGTGCCAGCAGTTCCCCCCGATTTAGCGGGGGGGCCCATGAGCAGTTCTTC. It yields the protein CASSSPRFSGGAHEQFF.

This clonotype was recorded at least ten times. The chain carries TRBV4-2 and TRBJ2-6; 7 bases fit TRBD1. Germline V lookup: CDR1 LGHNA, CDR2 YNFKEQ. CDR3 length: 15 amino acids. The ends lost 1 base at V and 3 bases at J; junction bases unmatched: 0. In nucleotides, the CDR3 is TGTGCCAGCAGCCAAGGGACAGGTGGGGCCAACGTCCTGACTTTC. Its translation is CASSQGTGGANVLTF.

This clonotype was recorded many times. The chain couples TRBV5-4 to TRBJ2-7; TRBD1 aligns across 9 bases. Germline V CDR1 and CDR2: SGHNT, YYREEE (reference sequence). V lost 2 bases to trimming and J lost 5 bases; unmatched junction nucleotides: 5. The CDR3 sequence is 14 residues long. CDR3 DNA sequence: TGTGCCAGCAGCTTAAGGACAGGGGAGGACGAGCAGTACTTC. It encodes CASSLRTGEDEQYF.

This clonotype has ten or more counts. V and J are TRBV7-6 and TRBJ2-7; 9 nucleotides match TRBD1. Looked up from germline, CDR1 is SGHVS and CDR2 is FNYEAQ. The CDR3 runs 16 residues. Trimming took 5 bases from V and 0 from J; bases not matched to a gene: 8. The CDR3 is CASSTRQGGTSYEQYF. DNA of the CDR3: TGTGCCAGCAGCACGCGACAGGGGGGGACCTCCTACGAGCAGTACTTC.

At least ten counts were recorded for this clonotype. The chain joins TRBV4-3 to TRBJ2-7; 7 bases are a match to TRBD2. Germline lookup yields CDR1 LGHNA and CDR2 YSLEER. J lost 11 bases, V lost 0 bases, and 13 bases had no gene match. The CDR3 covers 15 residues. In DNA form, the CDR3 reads TGCGCCAGCAGCCAAGATCGGAGCCTGGGAGGGTGGAAGTACTTC. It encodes CASSQDRSLGGWKYF.